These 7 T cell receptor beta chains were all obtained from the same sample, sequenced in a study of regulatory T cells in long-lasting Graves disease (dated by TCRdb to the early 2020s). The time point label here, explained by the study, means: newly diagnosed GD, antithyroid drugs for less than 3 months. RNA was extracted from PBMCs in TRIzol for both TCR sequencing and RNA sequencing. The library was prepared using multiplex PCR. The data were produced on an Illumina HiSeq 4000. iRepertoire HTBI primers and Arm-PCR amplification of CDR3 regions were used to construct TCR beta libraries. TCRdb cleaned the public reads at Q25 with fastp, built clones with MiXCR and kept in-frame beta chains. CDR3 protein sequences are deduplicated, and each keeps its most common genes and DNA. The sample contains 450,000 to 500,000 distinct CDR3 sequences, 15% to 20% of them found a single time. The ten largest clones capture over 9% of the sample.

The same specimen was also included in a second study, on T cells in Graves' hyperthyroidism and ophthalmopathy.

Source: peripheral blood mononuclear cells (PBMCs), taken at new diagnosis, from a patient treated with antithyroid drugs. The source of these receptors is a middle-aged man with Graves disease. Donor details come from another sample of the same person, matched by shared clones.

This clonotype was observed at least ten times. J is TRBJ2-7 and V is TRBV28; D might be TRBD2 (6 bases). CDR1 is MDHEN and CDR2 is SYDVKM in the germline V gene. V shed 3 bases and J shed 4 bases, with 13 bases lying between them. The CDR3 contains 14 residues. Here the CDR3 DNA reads TGTGCCAGCAGTTTCGGCGGGGCCTGGTACGAGCAGTACTTC. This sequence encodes CASSFGGAWYEQYF. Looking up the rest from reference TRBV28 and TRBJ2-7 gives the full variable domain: DVKVTQSSRYLVKRTGEKVFLECVQDMDHENMFWYRQDPGLGLRLIYFSYDVKMKEKGDIPEGYSVSREKKERFSLILESASTNQTSMYLCASSFGGAWYEQYFGPGTRLTVT.

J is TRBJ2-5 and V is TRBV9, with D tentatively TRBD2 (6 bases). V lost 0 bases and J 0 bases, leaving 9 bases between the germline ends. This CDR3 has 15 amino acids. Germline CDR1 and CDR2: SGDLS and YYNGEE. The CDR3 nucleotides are TGTGCCAGCAGCGTAGCCGGAGGGGACCAAGAGACCCAGTACTTC. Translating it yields CASSVAGGDQETQYF.

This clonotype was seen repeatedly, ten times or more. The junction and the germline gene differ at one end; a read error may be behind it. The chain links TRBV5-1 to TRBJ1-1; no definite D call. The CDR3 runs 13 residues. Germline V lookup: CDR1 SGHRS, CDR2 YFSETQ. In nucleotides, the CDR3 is TGTGCCAGCAGCTTAAGCCCGAACACTGAAGCTTTCTTT. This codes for CASSLSPNTEAFF.

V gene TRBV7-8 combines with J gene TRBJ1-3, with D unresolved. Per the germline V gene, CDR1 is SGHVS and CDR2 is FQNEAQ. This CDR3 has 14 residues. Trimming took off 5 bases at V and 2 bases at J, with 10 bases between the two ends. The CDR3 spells CASSLMGTGNTIYF. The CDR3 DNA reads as TGTGCCAGCAGCCTGATGGGTACTGGAAACACCATATATTTT.

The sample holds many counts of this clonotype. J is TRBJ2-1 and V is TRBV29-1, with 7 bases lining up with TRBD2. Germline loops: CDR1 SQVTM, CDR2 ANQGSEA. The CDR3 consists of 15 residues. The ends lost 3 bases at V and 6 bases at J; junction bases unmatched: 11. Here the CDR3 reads CSVEGGTTGFNEQFF. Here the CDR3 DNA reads TGCAGCGTTGAGGGCGGGACTACCGGGTTCAATGAGCAGTTCTTC.

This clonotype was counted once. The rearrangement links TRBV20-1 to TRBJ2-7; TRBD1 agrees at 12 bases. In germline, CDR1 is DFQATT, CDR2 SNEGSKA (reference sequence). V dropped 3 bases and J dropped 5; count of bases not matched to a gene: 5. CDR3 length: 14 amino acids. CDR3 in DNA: TGCAGTGCTAGTTCCGGGACAGGGGGCCACGAGCAGTACTTC. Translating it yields CSASSGTGGHEQYF.

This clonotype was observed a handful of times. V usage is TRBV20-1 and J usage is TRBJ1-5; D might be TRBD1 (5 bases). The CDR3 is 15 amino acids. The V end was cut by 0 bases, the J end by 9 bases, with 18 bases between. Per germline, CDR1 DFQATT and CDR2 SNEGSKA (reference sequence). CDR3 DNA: TGCAGTGCTAGAGAACACCAGGGAACCACGTGGCCCCAGCATTTT. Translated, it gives CSAREHQGTTWPQHF.